This TCR beta chain was profiled in a study of T cell responses to AZD1222 COVID-19 vaccine. About the study: Pooling was applied to second doses at about 4 or about 12 weeks. Findings and caveats of the study: The donor cohort was predominantly white British with a female majority, and clonal diversity may have been underestimated. With dominance at 160-218 and 743-854, vaccine-associated CD4 TCRs spanned spike. Spike-specific TCR repertoires showed rising breadth and depth after two AZD1222 doses.

Here immunoSEQ multiplex PCR was the method, and the copy in TCRdb shows in-frame clones only, minus some. The data show tens of thousands of clones, 65% to 85% seen once. This clone has only one observation. Its antigen is still unknown. V lost 2 bases and J lost 1; bases outside the gene matches: 9. The germline CDR1 and CDR2 sequences are KGHDR and SFDVKD. The CDR3 runs to 19 residues. The TCR was taken from an adult in good health. The chain recombines TRBV24-1 with TRBJ2-1; 11 positions match TRBD2. The sequences come from peripheral blood, collected on day 0 of AZD1222 vaccination. The CDR3 loop reads CATSDSTSGGGKSYNEQFF. The CDR3, as DNA: TGTGCCACCAGTGATTCTACTAGCGGGGGTGGAAAATCCTACAATGAGCAGTTCTTC.